The sequence of this T cell receptor beta chain was determined in a study of T cell changes during pregnancy in multiple sclerosis. Only in-frame clones appear in the TCRdb table, and some are missing; sequencing was by immunoSEQ multiplex PCR. Among under 80,000 clones listed, about 89% were seen once. Germline V CDR1 and CDR2: SGHTS, YDEGEE. This CDR3 is 16 amino acids long. J lost 4 bases, V lost 2 bases, and 7 bases had no gene match. V usage is TRBV5-8 and J usage is TRBJ2-3; 10 bases map to TRBD2. This TCR came from a female donor with multiple sclerosis, enrolled in a pregnancy study. Sequencing used CD4+ T cells from peripheral blood mononuclear cells, obtained in the second trimester of pregnancy. The CDR3 sequence is CASSLRHSGRPDTQYF. The CDR3 coding sequence is TGTGCCAGCAGCTTAAGGCATAGCGGGAGGCCAGATACGCAGTATTTT.